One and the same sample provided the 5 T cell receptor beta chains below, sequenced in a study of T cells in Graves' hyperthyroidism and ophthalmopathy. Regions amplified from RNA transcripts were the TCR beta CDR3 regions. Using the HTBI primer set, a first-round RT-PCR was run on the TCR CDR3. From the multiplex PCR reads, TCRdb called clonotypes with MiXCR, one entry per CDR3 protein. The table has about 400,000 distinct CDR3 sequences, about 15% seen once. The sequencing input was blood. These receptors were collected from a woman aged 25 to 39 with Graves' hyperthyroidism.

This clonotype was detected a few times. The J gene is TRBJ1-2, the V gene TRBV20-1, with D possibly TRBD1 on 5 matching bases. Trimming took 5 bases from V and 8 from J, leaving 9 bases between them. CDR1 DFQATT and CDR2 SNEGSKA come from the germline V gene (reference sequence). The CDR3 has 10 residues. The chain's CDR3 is CSAPWGGYTF. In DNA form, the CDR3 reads TGCAGTGCTCCCTGGGGGGGCTACACCTTC.

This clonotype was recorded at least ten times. This chain's CDR3 is CASITEGTGWGEQFF. The CDR3 nucleotides are TGTGCCAGCATCACCGAAGGGACAGGGTGGGGTGAGCAGTTCTTC. The chain links TRBV12-3 or TRBV12-4 to TRBJ2-1; 9 bases fit TRBD1. Unmatched junction bases numbered 13, after V lost 7 bases and J lost 9 bases. The CDR3 is made up of 15 amino acids.

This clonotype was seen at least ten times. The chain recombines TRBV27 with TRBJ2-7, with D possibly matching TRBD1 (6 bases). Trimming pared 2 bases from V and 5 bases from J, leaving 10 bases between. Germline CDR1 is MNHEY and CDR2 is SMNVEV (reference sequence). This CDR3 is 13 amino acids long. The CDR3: CASSLQGRNEQYF. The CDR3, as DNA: TGTGCCAGCAGTTTACAGGGGCGGAACGAGCAGTACTTC.

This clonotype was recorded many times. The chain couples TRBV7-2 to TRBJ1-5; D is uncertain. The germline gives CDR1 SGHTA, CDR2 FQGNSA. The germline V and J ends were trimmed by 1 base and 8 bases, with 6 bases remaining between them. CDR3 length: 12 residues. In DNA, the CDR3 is TGTGCCAGCAGCTTAGGGGTGGAGCCCCAGCATTTT. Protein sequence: CASSLGVEPQHF. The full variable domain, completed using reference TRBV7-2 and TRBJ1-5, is GAGVSQSPSNKVTEKGKDVELRCDPISGHTALYWYRQSLGQGLEFLIYFQGNSAPDKSGLPSDRFSAERTGGSVSTLTIQRTQQEDSAVYLCASSLGVEPQHFGDGTRLSIL.

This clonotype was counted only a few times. The CDR3 nucleotides read TGTGCCAGCAGCTTCGCCGGGACACCGATTCAAGAGACCCAGTACTTC. This codes for CASSFAGTPIQETQYF. The chain carries TRBV7-9 and TRBJ2-5; D is perhaps TRBD1 (6 bases). The CDR3 contains 16 residues. V was cut by 3 bases and J by 2 bases, with 16 bases left in between. The germline CDR1 and CDR2 sequences are SEHNR and FQNEAQ (reference sequence).